This T cell receptor beta chain was observed in a study of T cell clonality in common variable immunodeficiency. Study-level points and caveats: Fewer deletions and N-nucleotide insertions were reportedly seen in common variable immunodeficiency TCR beta sequences.

Repertoires were generated with immunoSEQ multiplex PCR, while TCRdb's copy carries only in-frame clones and drops some. Altogether about 23,000 clones were found in the sample, and no singletons occur. The table lists this clone with a few counts. Antigen: not known. Patients had low serum IgG, IgA and/or IgM and specific antibody deficiency. CVID subjects were neither ill nor on immunomodulatory or immunosuppressive medication at sampling. What was sequenced was peripheral blood mononuclear cells. This clonotype originated in a human donor with common variable immunodeficiency.

The CDR3 reads CASSFLSEGTEAFF. The DNA read from the CDR3 is TGCGCCAGCAGCTTCTTATCTGAGGGCACTGAA. V and J are TRBV5-1 and TRBJ1-1; D gene uncertain. The read comes to an end 3 residues before the CDR3 does, leaving the germline J gene to fill in the end. This CDR3 region has 14 residues. Trimming left V 2 bases short and J 4 bases short, with 12 bases between. Germline assignment: CDR1 SGHRS and CDR2 YFSETQ.